The entry below describes one TCR beta chain. CDR3 length equals 14 residues. The V gene end was trimmed by 3 bases and the J gene end by 4 bases; junction bases not matched to a gene: 3. The germline gives CDR1 MDHEN, CDR2 SYDVKM. This sample is part of a study of blood T cell repertoires in COVID-19. For the study at large: Samples representing acute and convalescent COVID-19 were sourced from the United States, Italy and Spain. PBMCs, B-cell-depleted T cells, or T cells were the source of the cDNA or gDNA that made up the material.

In the original workflow: Reference gene primers were amplified, and this amplification served to estimate nucleated cell counts. Profiled with immunoSEQ multiplex PCR; TCRdb holds only in-frame clones, not every one. V and J calls and clone size are as listed in that table; D and trimming were resolved from the DNA. Of about 140,000 clones listed, 78% are singletons. Sequencing was carried out using peripheral blood. This clonotype was sampled from a man aged 55 to 69 who had recovered from COVID-19. This chain uses TRBV28 with TRBJ2-3; 8 bases are a match to TRBD2. CDR3 sequence: CASSLARGADTQYF. Here the CDR3 DNA reads TGTGCCAGCAGTTTGGCGCGGGGGGCAGATACGCAGTATTTT.